The 32 T cell receptor beta chains below come from one sample, sequenced in a study of blood T cell repertoires in COVID-19. Some clones are missing from TCRdb's copy, which holds only in-frame ones; the method was immunoSEQ multiplex PCR. The sample contains over 120,000 clones, around 78% of which appear only once. The sequencing input was peripheral blood. The receptors stem from a woman of 80 years or more with active or convalescent COVID-19.

V and J are TRBV2 and TRBJ2-1; 12 nucleotides match TRBD1. The germline V gene encodes CDR1 SNHLY and CDR2 FYNNEI. The junction had 3 bases not matched to a gene; V was cut back by 9 bases and J by 9 bases. This CDR3 is 12 amino acids long. CDR3 in DNA: TGTGCCAGTGGGGACAGGGGGCCTGAGCAGTTCTTC. Translation: CASGDRGPEQFF.

The rearrangement uses TRBV7-8 and TRBJ1-1; weak D call: TRBD1 (5 bases). Germline V gene lookup returns CDR1 SGHVS and CDR2 FQNEAQ. V lost 1 base and J 4 bases, leaving 13 bases between the germline ends. The CDR3 is made up of 15 amino acids. The CDR3 DNA sequence: TGTGCCAGCAGCTTAGGGGCAGGGATGGGCACTGAAGCTTTCTTT. The encoded protein is CASSLGAGMGTEAFF.

The chain employs TRBV28 and TRBJ1-2; D perhaps matches TRBD1 (6 bases). V was shortened by 2 bases and J by 6 bases, with 13 bases between the two germline ends. This CDR3 has 14 residues. Germline V CDR1 and CDR2: MDHEN, SYDVKM. The CDR3 bases are TGTGCCAGCAGTTTAAGTGGAGGGGGGGATGGCTACACCTTC. Residues: CASSLSGGGDGYTF.

The rearrangement links TRBV28 to TRBJ1-6, with D possibly matching TRBD1 (5 bases). V shed 6 bases and J shed 7 bases, with 7 bases lying between them. The CDR3 extends over 12 amino acids. Germline CDR1 reads MDHEN; CDR2 reads SYDVKM. CDR3 sequence: CASSRQNSPLHF. The CDR3 DNA reads TGTGCCAGCAGCCGACAGAATTCACCCCTCCACTTT.

The rearrangement links TRBV7-9 to TRBJ2-7, with 10 bases lining up with TRBD1. The V and J ends lost 6 bases and 4 bases, in that order; junction bases with no gene match: 9. The CDR3 runs 15 residues. Germline lookup yields CDR1 SEHNR and CDR2 FQNEAQ (reference sequence). The CDR3 sequence is CASRNGQGGYYEQYF. The CDR3 bases are TGTGCCAGCAGAAATGGACAGGGGGGATATTACGAGCAGTACTTC. The whole variable domain, filled in from reference TRBV7-9 and TRBJ2-7, reads DTGVSQNPRHKITKRGQNVTFRCDPISEHNRLYWYRQTLGQGPEFLTYFQNEAQLEKSRLLSDRFSAERPKGSFSTLEIQRTEQGDSAMYLCASRNGQGGYYEQYFGPGTRLTVT.

The chain links TRBV27 to TRBJ1-5; 7 nucleotides align to TRBD1. CDR3 length equals 14 residues. J gave up 7 bases and V 4 bases, and 7 bases lay outside the gene matches. Germline CDR1 MNHEY, CDR2 SMNVEV (reference sequence). The CDR3 coding sequence is TGTGCCAGCAGTTCATCAGGGGGAGGGCAGCCCCAGCATTTT. As protein: CASSSSGGGQPQHF.

This chain uses TRBV19 with TRBJ1-5; perhaps TRBD1 as D (6 bases). The CDR3 is 12 amino acids. With 6 bases removed from V and 3 bases from J, the gap between germline ends came to 6 bases. Per the germline V gene, CDR1 is LNHDA and CDR2 is SQIVND (reference sequence). CDR3 sequence reads: CASRGANQPQHF. CDR3 DNA sequence: TGTGCCAGTAGGGGGGCCAATCAGCCCCAGCATTTT.

The rearrangement links TRBV7-9 to TRBJ1-3; TRBD1 might be the D (6 bases). This CDR3 is 15 amino acids long. V gave up 4 bases and J gave up 3 bases, with 13 bases separating them. Germline CDR1 reads SEHNR; CDR2 reads FQNEAQ (reference sequence). The CDR3: CASSSTGQFGNTIYF. In DNA, the CDR3 is TGTGCCAGCAGCTCAACAGGGCAATTTGGAAACACCATATATTTT.

The chain uses TRBV7-3 and TRBJ2-3, with TRBD2 identical over 8 bases. Unmatched junction bases numbered 6, after V lost 4 bases and J lost 3 bases. The CDR3 totals 15 residues. In germline, CDR1 is SGHTA, CDR2 FQGTGA. The CDR3 DNA follows: TGTGCCAGCAGCTCGGGACTAGTCACGACAGATACGCAGTATTTT. Its translation: CASSSGLVTTDTQYF.

The chain couples TRBV5-1 to TRBJ1-1, with D unclear. The CDR3 runs 15 residues. Trimming stripped 3 bases from V and 5 bases from J, with 17 bases between. CDR1 is SGHRS and CDR2 is YFSETQ in the germline V gene. This chain's CDR3 is CASSSPGSVGTEAFF. For the CDR3, the DNA is TGCGCCAGCAGCTCCCCAGGTTCAGTGGGTACTGAAGCTTTCTTT.

This clone was seen more than once but under ten times. V and J are TRBV11-2 and TRBJ1-2; D remains ambiguous. Germline V gene data show CDR1 as SGHAT and CDR2 as FQNNGV. The CDR3 totals 14 residues. V lost 1 base, J lost 1 base, and 7 bases lay in between. The CDR3 DNA follows: TGTGCCAGCAGCTTAGGAGTCCTTAACTATGGCTACACCTTC. Translating it yields CASSLGVLNYGYTF.

The table lists this clone with a few counts. The V and J genes are TRBV2 and TRBJ1-1; D unresolved. Trimming cost V 6 bases and J 0 bases, with 11 bases left between them. CDR1 SNHLY and CDR2 FYNNEI come from the germline V gene. This CDR3 spans 14 amino acids. For the CDR3, the DNA is TGTGCCAGCAGGGAGGAGTCGGTGAACACTGAAGCTTTCTTT. Translation gives CASREESVNTEAFF.

V gene TRBV19 combines with J gene TRBJ2-1; tentatively, D is TRBD1 (6 bases). Germline V gene data show CDR1 as LNHDA and CDR2 as SQIVND (reference sequence). Trimming stripped 3 bases from V and 0 bases from J, with 18 bases between. The CDR3 consists of 18 residues. The CDR3 coding sequence is TGTGCCAGTAGTATTGTCCTTTGGGTGGGGGCCTCCTACAATGAGCAGTTCTTC. As protein: CASSIVLWVGASYNEQFF.

This chain joins TRBV19 and TRBJ1-2; 8 nucleotides line up with TRBD1. This CDR3 has 16 residues. Germline V gene sequence: CDR1 LNHDA, CDR2 SQIVND (reference sequence). V lost 0 bases and J lost 1; bases outside the gene matches: 4. The CDR3: CASSIDRDRFNYGYTF. The CDR3 DNA reads as TGTGCCAGTAGTATAGATAGGGACAGGTTTAACTATGGCTACACCTTC.

The chain has TRBV2 and TRBJ2-7; weak D call: TRBD1 (6 bases). The CDR3 has 14 residues. V was pared by 8 bases and J by 6 bases, with 20 bases between. Germline V CDR1 and CDR2: SNHLY, FYNNEI. For the CDR3, the DNA is TGTGCCAGCGGAAAGGGGGACAAATTGTTCGAGCAGTACTTC. It yields the protein CASGKGDKLFEQYF.

The V gene is TRBV7-2, the J gene TRBJ2-5, with D perhaps matching TRBD1 (5 bases). The CDR3 runs to 13 residues. V was shortened by 3 bases and J by 5 bases, with 10 bases between the two germline ends. Per germline, CDR1 SGHTA and CDR2 FQGNSA. The CDR3 nucleotides read TGTGCCAGCAGCTTGTTCAGGGTTGAGACCCAGTACTTC. Amino acid sequence: CASSLFRVETQYF.

V usage is TRBV3-1 (or the pseudogene TRBV3-2) and J usage is TRBJ2-3; D is unclear. V lost 2 bases and J lost 8, with 14 bases in between. CDR1 LGHDT and CDR2 YNNKEL come from the germline V gene (reference sequence). The CDR3 sequence is 14 residues long. This CDR3 reads CASSQPQKVPTQYF. For the CDR3, the DNA is TGTGCCAGCAGCCAACCACAGAAGGTTCCTACGCAGTATTTT.

This chain uses TRBV18 with TRBJ2-6, with TRBD1 identical over 7 bases. This CDR3 comprises 16 residues. Trimming at V came to 4 bases and at J to 1 base, leaving 4 bases not matched to a gene. Germline CDR1 is KGHSH and CDR2 is LQKENI. CDR3 amino acids: CASSLNRGSGANVLTF. CDR3 coding DNA: TGTGCCAGCTCACTGAACAGGGGTTCTGGGGCCAACGTCCTGACTTTC.

V gene TRBV7-2 combines with J gene TRBJ2-1; D is possibly TRBD1 (7 bases). Germline loops: CDR1 SGHTA, CDR2 FQGNSA. The CDR3 sequence is 14 residues long. V was trimmed by 3 bases and J by 9 bases, leaving 15 bases between them. CDR3 sequence reads: CASSFSNQGGEQFF. CDR3 DNA sequence: TGTGCCAGCAGCTTCTCTAATCAGGGGGGTGAGCAGTTCTTC.

The chain employs TRBV11-2 and TRBJ2-3; unclear D gene. In germline, CDR1 is SGHAT, CDR2 FQNNGV. This CDR3 spans 15 amino acids. V was clipped by 5 bases and J by 4 bases, with 16 bases between them. This CDR3 is CASSPLRLFSDTQYF. As DNA, the CDR3 is TGTGCCAGCAGCCCCCTTCGTCTTTTTTCAGATACGCAGTATTTT.

This clone was seen a few times. The chain combines TRBV30 with TRBJ1-3; no clear D gene. This CDR3 region has 13 residues. The V end was cut by 1 base, the J end by 1 base, with 5 bases between. CDR1 is GTSNPN and CDR2 is SVGIG in the germline V gene (reference sequence). This CDR3 is CAWSGESGNTIYF. CDR3 coding DNA: TGTGCCTGGAGTGGGGAGTCTGGAAACACCATATATTTT.

The chain uses TRBV14 and TRBJ1-2, with 8 bases aligning to TRBD1. After removal of 0 bases from V and 8 bases from J, the junction contained 5 bases not matched to a gene. Germline V gives CDR1 SGHDN, CDR2 FVKESK. CDR3 length: 14 residues. For the CDR3, the DNA is TGTGCCAGCAGCCAAGATCGGACAGGGCAAGGCTACACCTTC. It encodes CASSQDRTGQGYTF.

This chain links TRBV14 with TRBJ1-6; possible D gene TRBD1, 6 bases. Between the trimmed V and J ends, which lost 0 bases and 5 bases, there was a span of 8 bases. Germline lookup yields CDR1 SGHDN and CDR2 FVKESK. The CDR3 length is 15 residues. In nucleotides, the CDR3 is TGTGCCAGCAGCCAAGAGCACAGGGATAATTCACCCCTCCACTTT. Amino acid sequence: CASSQEHRDNSPLHF.

This clone was seen once. The rearrangement joins TRBV30 to TRBJ2-5, with D uncertain. Germline V gene lookup returns CDR1 GTSNPN and CDR2 SVGIG (reference sequence). The CDR3 covers 13 residues. Trimming pared 2 bases from V and 2 bases from J, leaving 9 bases between. CDR3 sequence (DNA): TGTGCCTGGAGTTTTGAGAATCAAGAGACCCAGTACTTC. Its protein product is CAWSFENQETQYF.

In its sample, this clone was seen a few times. The chain uses TRBV4-2 and TRBJ1-1; D is undetermined. CDR1 is LGHNA and CDR2 is YNFKEQ in the germline V gene. The CDR3 is 14 amino acids. Between the trimmed V and J ends, which lost 4 bases and 4 bases, there was a span of 13 bases. CDR3 loop: CASSPSAGSTEAFF. In DNA form, the CDR3 reads TGTGCCAGCAGCCCCTCCGCCGGGAGCACTGAAGCTTTCTTT.

The chain carries TRBV2 and TRBJ1-6; 9 nucleotides align to TRBD1. Germline V gene data show CDR1 as SNHLY and CDR2 as FYNNEI. The CDR3 totals 13 residues. V trimming: 7 bases; J trimming: 6 bases; junction bases outside the gene matches: 1. The CDR3 sequence is CASKGQGNSPLHF. In nucleotides, the CDR3 is TGTGCCAGCAAGGGACAGGGTAATTCACCCCTCCACTTT.

V is TRBV14 and J is TRBJ1-1, with 7 nucleotides matching TRBD1. This CDR3 contains 15 residues. The junction had 9 bases not matched to a gene; V was cut back by 2 bases and J by 6 bases. CDR1 is SGHDN and CDR2 is FVKESK in the germline V gene. CDR3 region: CASSQLRGAKSEAFF. The CDR3 nucleotides read TGTGCCAGCAGCCAACTCAGGGGGGCGAAGTCTGAAGCTTTCTTT.

The chain is built from TRBV6-2 or TRBV6-3 and TRBJ2-3, with 10 nucleotides matching TRBD1. Germline-derived CDR1 and CDR2 are MNHEY and SVGEGT. This CDR3 has 15 residues. The V and J ends lost 6 bases and 4 bases, in that order; junction bases with no gene match: 7. Here the CDR3 DNA reads TGTGCCAGCAGCCTGGGGGACAGGGGTCCAGATACGCAGTATTTT. The encoded protein is CASSLGDRGPDTQYF.

This chain joins TRBV7-2 and TRBJ1-1, with D possibly matching TRBD1 (5 bases). Looked up from germline, CDR1 is SGHTA and CDR2 is FQGNSA. V was pared by 6 bases and J by 4 bases, with 18 bases between. This CDR3 is built from 15 residues. CDR3 sequence reads: CASSPSSGGSTEAFF. For the CDR3, the DNA is TGTGCCAGCAGTCCGAGCTCGGGGGGGAGCACTGAAGCTTTCTTT.

V gene TRBV2 combines with J gene TRBJ1-4; 7 bases line up with TRBD1. V lost 8 bases to trimming and J lost 2 bases; unmatched junction nucleotides: 2. CDR3 size: 13 residues. The germline V gene has CDR1 SNHLY and CDR2 FYNNEI. The CDR3 DNA follows: TGTGCCAGCTCAGGGGGGACTAATGAAAAACTGTTTTTT. Encoded protein: CASSGGTNEKLFF.

The gene calls are TRBV19 and TRBJ1-1; D is possibly TRBD1 (5 bases). The CDR3 consists of 14 residues. Germline CDR1 LNHDA, CDR2 SQIVND (reference sequence). The V end was cut by 4 bases, the J end by 2 bases, with 11 bases between. As DNA, the CDR3 is TGTGCCAGTAGTAAGGTCGGGGGAAACACTGAAGCTTTCTTT. It translates to CASSKVGGNTEAFF.

This clone was seen only once. V is TRBV29-1 and J is TRBJ1-2; D perhaps matches TRBD1 (6 bases). In germline, CDR1 is SQVTM, CDR2 ANQGSEA. V lost 6 bases to trimming and J lost 8 bases, with 16 bases between them. This CDR3 has 12 amino acids. The CDR3 sequence is CSVSPGTKGYTF. As DNA, the CDR3 is TGCAGCGTGAGTCCCGGGACAAAGGGCTACACCTTC.